The clone carrying this T cell receptor beta chain has just a few counts. Its antigen is as yet unknown. The data were obtained in a study of T-cell memory formation after mild COVID-19. On the study more broadly: For the most part, TCR clusters were specific to one donor.

General study results and limits: Later expanders leaned toward CD4+, whereas clones contracting from day 15 to 85 were balanced CD4/CD8.

Barcoded TCR alpha and TCR beta cDNA libraries with UMIs came from 5'RACE using constant-segment primers. TCRdb recomputed calls from the 5' RACE reads with MiXCR, one row per CDR3 protein. The data contain roughly 180,000 distinct CDR3 sequences, about a fifth of them singletons. V lost 6 bases and J lost 5, with 16 bases in between. This CDR3 is built from 14 residues. The chain recombines TRBV12-3 or TRBV12-4 with TRBJ1-1; D is undetermined. Sequencing was performed on PBMCs or a T cell subset sorted from them (not recorded which). The origin of this receptor is a man in his late teens or twenties who had mild COVID-19 (a few samples of this study predate the infection). Cell type and time point are not known. The CDR3 region is CASSRPNRLTEAFF. The CDR3 DNA follows: TGTGCCAGCAGCCGCCCCAATCGGTTGACTGAAGCTTTCTTT.